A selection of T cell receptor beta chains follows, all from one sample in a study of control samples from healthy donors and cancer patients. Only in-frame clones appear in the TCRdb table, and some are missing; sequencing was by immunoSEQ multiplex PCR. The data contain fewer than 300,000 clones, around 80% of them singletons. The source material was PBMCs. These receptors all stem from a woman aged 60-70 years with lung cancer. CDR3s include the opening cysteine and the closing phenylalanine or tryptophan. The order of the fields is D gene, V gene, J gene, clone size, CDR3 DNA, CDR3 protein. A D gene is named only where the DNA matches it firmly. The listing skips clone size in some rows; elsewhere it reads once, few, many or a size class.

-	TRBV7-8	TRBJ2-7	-	TGTGCCAGCAGCTTCCGGGACCCCGCCTACGAGCAGTACTTC	CASSFRDPAYEQYF
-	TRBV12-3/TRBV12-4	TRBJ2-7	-	TGTGCCAGCAGTACAGATTCCTACGAGCAGTACTTC	CASSTDSYEQYF
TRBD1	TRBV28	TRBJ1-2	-	TGTGCCAGCAGTTTACAGGGGGCGCATGGCTACACCTTC	CASSLQGAHGYTF
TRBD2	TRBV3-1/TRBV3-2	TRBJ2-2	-	TGTGCCAGCACCCGCCGGGGGGTGAGTGACACGCTCGGGGAGCTGTTTTTT	CASTRRGVSDTLGELFF
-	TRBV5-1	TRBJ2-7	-	TGCGCCAGCAGCTTGGCCGGGCAGCCCTCCTACGAGCAGTACTTC	CASSLAGQPSYEQYF
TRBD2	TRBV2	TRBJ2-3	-	TGTGCCAGCAGTGTTCCAGCGGGAGGCACAGATACGCAGTATTTT	CASSVPAGGTDTQYF
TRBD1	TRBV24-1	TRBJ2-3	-	TGTGCCACCGGACAGGCAGATACGCAGTATTTT	CATGQADTQYF
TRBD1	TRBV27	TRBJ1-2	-	TGTGCCAGCAGTTCGGGACAGGGCAACTCTGATGGCTACACCTTC	CASSSGQGNSDGYTF
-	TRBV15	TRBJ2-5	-	TGTGCCACCAGCAGAGGACTTCAAGAGACCCAGTACTTC	CATSRGLQETQYF
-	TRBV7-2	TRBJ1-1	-	TGTGCCAGCAGCTTATTGGGGAACACTGAAGCTTTCTTT	CASSLLGNTEAFF
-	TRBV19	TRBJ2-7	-	TGTGCCAGTAGTATAGAGGAAAGGGACGGCGAGCAGTACTTC	CASSIEERDGEQYF
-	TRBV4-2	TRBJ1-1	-	TGTGCCAGCAGCCAGCCCGCCGGGGCCGATGAAGCTTTCTTT	CASSQPAGADEAFF
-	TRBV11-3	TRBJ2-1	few	TGTGCCAGCAGCCCGGTCGGGACGGGGGCCACTGACAATGAGCAGTTCTTC	CASSPVGTGATDNEQFF
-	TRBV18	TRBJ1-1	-	TGTGCCAGCTCACCACCGAAGGGGACTGGGGCTGAAGCTTTCTTT	CASSPPKGTGAEAFF
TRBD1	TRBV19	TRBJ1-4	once	TGTGCCACCAGGGACAGCCGTAATGAAAAACTGTTTTTT	CATRDSRNEKLFF
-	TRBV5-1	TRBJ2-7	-	TGCGCCAGCAGACCCGATCCAGGGAGCTCCTACGAGCAGTACTTC	CASRPDPGSSYEQYF
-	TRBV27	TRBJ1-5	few	TGTGCCAGCAGTTTATGGGGCAAAAATAGCAATCAGCCCCAGCATTTT	CASSLWGKNSNQPQHF
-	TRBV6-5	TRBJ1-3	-	TGTGCCAGCATAATTGGGCCCTCTGGAAACACCATATATTTT	CASIIGPSGNTIYF
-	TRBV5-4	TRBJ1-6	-	TGTGCCAGCAGCGTCCGGGGCTGGAAAAATTCACCCCTCCACTTT	CASSVRGWKNSPLHF
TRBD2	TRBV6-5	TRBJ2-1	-	TGTGCCAGCCGGCTAGCGGGACCTTACAATGAGCAGTTCTTC	CASRLAGPYNEQFF
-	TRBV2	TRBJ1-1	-	TGTGCCAGCAGTTTAGGACAGCCGAACACTGAAGCTTTCTTT	CASSLGQPNTEAFF
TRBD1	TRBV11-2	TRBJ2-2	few	TGTGCCAGCAGGGTTGCAGGGGGCTATACCGGGGAGCTGTTTTTT	CASRVAGGYTGELFF